A single sample is the source of the 26 T cell receptor beta chains below, sequenced in a study of molecular identifiers for immune sequencing clone quantification. One entry per CDR3 protein results from TCRdb running MiXCR on the PCR reads. The table records around 460,000 distinct CDR3 sequences, 20% to 25% of them present only once. The material sequenced was naive CD8+ T cells from blood, with Jurkat cell RNA spiked in. The subset was: FACS-sorted CD8+CD4-CCR7+CD45RA+ naive T cells. All receptors come from a human donor in good health. Some libraries in this study had Jurkat cell RNA spiked in.

This clonotype has a count of ten or more. The rearrangement joins TRBV12-3 or TRBV12-4 to TRBJ1-2; D possibly corresponds to TRBD1 (5 bases). The CDR3 runs 12 residues. Between the trimmed V and J ends, which lost 10 bases and 7 bases, there was a span of 16 bases. The CDR3 spells CANSGGDGGYTF. CDR3 in DNA: TGTGCCAACTCGGGGGGAGATGGTGGCTACACCTTC.

CDR3 in DNA: TGTGCCAGCAGCAACCCGGGAGGTTCCTACGAGCAGTACTTC. It is translated as CASSNPGGSYEQYF. This sequence joins TRBV3-1 and TRBJ2-7; 7 bases are a match to TRBD2. Germline V CDR1 and CDR2: LGHDT, YNNKEL (reference sequence). With V trimmed by 5 bases and J by 1 base, 5 bases remained unmatched. The CDR3 totals 14 residues.

The rearrangement links TRBV7-6 to TRBJ1-5; D is perhaps TRBD1 (6 bases). CDR3 length: 14 amino acids. V was trimmed by 1 base and J by 4 bases, leaving 8 bases between them. Looked up from germline, CDR1 is SGHVS and CDR2 is FNYEAQ. CDR3 residues: CASSLEGDNQPQHF. CDR3 coding DNA: TGTGCCAGCAGCTTAGAGGGGGATAATCAGCCCCAGCATTTT.

J is TRBJ2-5 and V is TRBV11-2; D is perhaps TRBD2 (5 bases). V gave up 1 base and J gave up 10 bases, with 13 bases separating them. The V gene's germline CDR1 is SGHAT and CDR2 FQNNGV. There are 13 residues in the CDR3. The CDR3 sequence is CASSLGRGWDQYF. The CDR3 DNA sequence: TGTGCCAGCAGCTTAGGTCGGGGATGGGACCAGTACTTC.

This clonotype was observed at least ten times. The chain couples TRBV12-3 or TRBV12-4 to TRBJ2-7, with 15 bases identical to TRBD2. The CDR3 totals 16 residues. V dropped 5 bases and J dropped 2; count of bases not matched to a gene: 4. The CDR3 nucleotides are TGTGCCAGCAGTCCACGGACTAGCGGGGGGGCCTACGAGCAGTACTTC. This translates into CASSPRTSGGAYEQYF.

At least ten counts were recorded for this clonotype. The DNA for the CDR3 is TGTGCCAGCAGCCCAGGGGCTAGTCCTAGCACAGATACGCAGTATTTT. Translated, it gives CASSPGASPSTDTQYF. The chain couples TRBV7-2 to TRBJ2-3, with D perhaps TRBD1 (6 bases). Germline V lookup: CDR1 SGHTA, CDR2 FQGNSA. This CDR3 is 16 amino acids long. V gave up 5 bases and J gave up 0 bases, with 15 bases separating them.

Of note for this clonotype: This sequence may be a read error, since a much larger clone differs from it by one base. No conserved phenylalanine or tryptophan ends this CDR3, so it is likely a read error. The genes are TRBV7-2 and TRBJ1-6; tentatively, D is TRBD1 (5 bases). CDR3 length: 14 residues. From germline, CDR1 is SGHTA and CDR2 FQGNSA. V was cut by 1 base and J by 10 bases, with 11 bases left in between. This chain's CDR3 is CASSLEGWGSPLHL. CDR3 DNA: TGTGCCAGCAGCTTAGAAGGTTGGGGGTCACCCCTCCACCTT.

This clonotype has at least ten counts. The V gene is TRBV12-3 or TRBV12-4, the J gene TRBJ2-1; D ambiguous. Between the trimmed V and J ends, which lost 8 bases and 7 bases, there was a span of 6 bases. CDR3 length: 10 residues. Written as DNA, the CDR3 is TGTGCCAGCTCTGGGAATGAGCAGTTCTTC. Encoded protein: CASSGNEQFF.

This clonotype was seen ten or more times. The CDR3 bases are TGTGCCAGCAGCCGAGTGGCAGGTGTTGCCTATGGCTACACCTTC. Amino acid sequence: CASSRVAGVAYGYTF. V gene TRBV14 combines with J gene TRBJ1-2; D gene ambiguous. V was clipped by 4 bases and J by 4 bases, with 16 bases between them. Germline CDR1 is SGHDN and CDR2 is FVKESK. The CDR3 is made up of 15 amino acids.

With respect to this clonotype: The junction does not match germline at one end; this may be a read error. V is TRBV19 and J is TRBJ1-5; D is unclear. CDR3 size: 15 residues. CDR1 LNHDA and CDR2 SQIVND come from the germline V gene (reference sequence). The CDR3 loop reads CASSIDLGGNQPRHF. CDR3 in DNA: TGTGCCAGTAGTATAGATCTCGGTGGCAATCAGCCCCGGCATTTT.

The chain combines TRBV10-2 with TRBJ1-3; no reliable D call. This CDR3 spans 14 amino acids. V shed 6 bases and J shed 2 bases, with 11 bases lying between them. In germline, CDR1 is WSHSY, CDR2 SAAADI. CDR3 in amino acids: CASRGSGPGNTIYF. As DNA, the CDR3 is TGCGCCAGCAGAGGGTCCGGTCCTGGAAACACCATATATTTT.

This clonotype has just a few counts. The V gene is TRBV4-3, the J gene TRBJ2-6; D might be TRBD1 or TRBD2, each matching 5 bases. The CDR3 contains 20 residues. V lost 0 bases and J lost 0, with 18 bases in between. Germline lookup yields CDR1 LGHNA and CDR2 YSLEER. CDR3 amino acids: CASSQDVSTGTLSGANVLTF. The CDR3 DNA reads TGCGCCAGCAGCCAAGATGTTTCAACGGGGACCCTCTCTGGGGCCAACGTCCTGACTTTC.

Note on this clonotype: A much larger clone is a single base away; this may be a read error. The J gene is TRBJ2-4, the V gene TRBV6-5, with D hard to call. Germline lookup yields CDR1 MNHEY and CDR2 SVGAGI. The CDR3 covers 16 residues. As DNA, the CDR3 is TGTGCCGGCAGTTATGGGGTAGACCTAGCCAAAAACATTCAGTACTTC. It is translated as CAGSYGVDLAKNIQYF.

To note about this clonotype: This may arise from a read error, as a much more abundant clone is one base away. The chain employs TRBV20-1 and TRBJ2-2; D tentatively reads TRBD1 or TRBD2 (6 bases each). The CDR3 sequence is 13 residues long. CDR1 DFQATT and CDR2 SNEGSKA come from the germline V gene (reference sequence). The CDR3 DNA reads as TGCAGTGCTAGGGAGGACAGAACCGGGGGGCTGTTTTTT. Translation gives CSAREDRTGGLFF.

The chain links TRBV4-3 to TRBJ1-3, with D possibly TRBD1 on 6 matching bases. The CDR3 sequence is 13 residues long. V dropped 3 bases and J dropped 7 bases, with 10 bases sitting between them. Germline CDR1 LGHNA, CDR2 YSLEER. CDR3 coding DNA: TGCGCCAGCAGCCACCGCAGGGGTAACACCATATATTTT. Protein sequence: CASSHRRGNTIYF.

In regard to this clonotype: Mismatch with germline at one junction end may stem from a read error. The chain combines TRBV27 with TRBJ2-7, with D perhaps TRBD1 or TRBD2 (5 bases each). Germline V CDR1 and CDR2: MNHEY, SMNVEV (reference sequence). The CDR3 runs to 14 residues. Written as DNA, the CDR3 is TGTGCCAGCAGTTACGGGACGGGGAGCTACGAGCGGTACTTC. Residues: CASSYGTGSYERYF.

This clonotype was seen at least ten times. The chain recombines TRBV4-3 with TRBJ2-3; D ambiguous. The germline CDR1 and CDR2 sequences are LGHNA and YSLEER. With 8 bases removed from V and 6 bases from J, the gap between germline ends came to 21 bases. There are 15 residues in the CDR3. This chain's CDR3 is CASGAVHGPPDTQYF. In DNA form, the CDR3 reads TGCGCCAGCGGCGCAGTACATGGGCCCCCTGATACGCAGTATTTT.

This clonotype was detected ten times or more. The chain combines TRBV28 with TRBJ2-4; D ambiguous. V lost 3 bases, J lost 1 base, and 10 bases lay in between. Germline CDR1 and CDR2: MDHEN and SYDVKM. The CDR3 loop spans 15 amino acids. The CDR3 loop is CASSFWLGAKNIQYF. CDR3 bases: TGTGCCAGCAGTTTTTGGTTGGGGGCCAAAAACATTCAGTACTTC.

In its sample, this clonotype was seen many times. The chain combines TRBV6-5 with TRBJ2-7; a weak D match, TRBD1 (7 bases). Deletions cut 0 bases from V and 4 bases from J, with 22 bases between. The length of the CDR3 is 18 residues. Germline V gene lookup returns CDR1 MNHEY and CDR2 SVGAGI. The CDR3 protein is CASSYSMYAFRGEYEQYF. CDR3 nucleotides: TGTGCCAGCAGTTACTCGATGTACGCATTCAGGGGGGAGTACGAGCAGTACTTC.

This clonotype was seen more than once but under ten times. The chain is built from TRBV19 and TRBJ2-2; no clear D gene. This CDR3 is 13 amino acids long. Per the germline V gene, CDR1 is LNHDA and CDR2 is SQIVND (reference sequence). Trimming took off 5 bases at V and 0 bases at J, with 4 bases between the two ends. CDR3 amino acids: CASSAANTGELFF. CDR3 in DNA: TGTGCCAGTAGTGCGGCGAACACCGGGGAGCTGTTTTTT.

The chain links TRBV7-9 to TRBJ2-7; tentative D call: TRBD1 (5 bases). This CDR3 comprises 12 residues. Per the germline V gene, CDR1 is SEHNR and CDR2 is FQNEAQ (reference sequence). Trimming removed 7 bases at V and 5 bases at J, with 12 bases between. CDR3 amino acids: CASTDSSNEQYF. CDR3 bases: TGTGCCAGCACCGACAGTTCCAACGAGCAGTACTTC.

This clonotype came up once. The gene calls are TRBV11-2 and TRBJ2-1; 8 bases fit TRBD2. The germline V gene has CDR1 SGHAT and CDR2 FQNNGV. The CDR3 consists of 14 residues. Trimming took 4 bases from V and 6 from J; bases not matched to a gene: 5. This CDR3 is CASSSATSGNEQFF. CDR3 DNA: TGTGCCAGCAGCTCAGCTACTAGCGGCAATGAGCAGTTCTTC.

This clonotype was seen a handful of times. This chain links TRBV4-3 with TRBJ2-5; 11 bases agree with TRBD2. The CDR3 sequence is 15 residues long. CDR1 LGHNA and CDR2 YSLEER come from the germline V gene. J gave up 5 bases and V 2 bases, and 4 bases lay outside the gene matches. This CDR3 is CASSQTSGRTETQYF. The DNA of the CDR3 is TGCGCCAGCAGCCAAACTAGCGGGAGAACGGAGACCCAGTACTTC.

This clonotype showed up just a few times. The rearrangement joins TRBV10-3 to TRBJ1-1, with D hard to call. V gave up 4 bases and J gave up 7 bases, with 10 bases separating them. The germline V gene has CDR1 ENHRY and CDR2 SYGVKD. The CDR3 extends over 12 amino acids. The CDR3 DNA reads as TGTGCCATCAGTGCCGGGGAGGTTGAAGCTTTCTTT. It yields the protein CAISAGEVEAFF.

This clonotype has only a few counts. CDR3 DNA sequence: TGTGCCAGCAGCTTATCCTCGGGACTGGATCCCTGGGAGCAGTACTTC. It specifies CASSLSSGLDPWEQYF. The rearrangement links TRBV11-2 to TRBJ2-7, with a weak D call TRBD2 (6 bases). In germline, CDR1 is SGHAT, CDR2 FQNNGV. CDR3 length: 16 residues. The ends were cut back, 2 bases at V and 7 bases at J, with 21 bases in the middle.

This clonotype was seen only a few times. The V gene is TRBV5-6, the J gene TRBJ2-7, with 7 positions matching TRBD1. There are 15 residues in the CDR3. With V trimmed by 3 bases and J by 1 base, 7 bases remained unmatched. Germline assignment: CDR1 SGHDT and CDR2 YYEEEE. The CDR3 DNA is TGTGCCAGCAGCTATGGGACAGCCCCTTCCTACGAGCAGTACTTC. Protein: CASSYGTAPSYEQYF.